This record looks at one T cell receptor beta chain sequence and its context. Its antigen remains unknown. This entry comes from a study of T-cell memory formation after mild COVID-19. Germline values: CDR1 LGHNA, CDR2 YSLEER. V shed 0 bases and J shed 9 bases, with 12 bases lying between them. The length of the CDR3 is 14 residues. MiXCR, run by TCRdb on the 5' RACE reads, gives a single entry per CDR3 protein. The repertoire consists of about 350,000 distinct CDR3 sequences, with roughly 13% occurring once and the leading ten covering approximately 21%. Study findings and constraints: CD4+ contracting clones were found mainly in CM and EM, and CD8+ ones in EMRA. The study found balanced CD4/CD8 in clones contracting day 15 to 85 and a CD4+ lean in later expanders.

The TCR sequence derives from a man younger than 35 who had mild COVID-19 (a few samples of this study predate the infection). Cell type and time point are not known. The sequencing input was PBMCs or a T cell subset sorted from them (not recorded which). This chain connects TRBV4-3 to TRBJ1-5, with D tentatively TRBD1 (5 bases). The CDR3 DNA reads as TGCGCCAGCAGCCAAGATCGGGGCTTGGGGCCCCAGCATTTT. It is translated as CASSQDRGLGPQHF.